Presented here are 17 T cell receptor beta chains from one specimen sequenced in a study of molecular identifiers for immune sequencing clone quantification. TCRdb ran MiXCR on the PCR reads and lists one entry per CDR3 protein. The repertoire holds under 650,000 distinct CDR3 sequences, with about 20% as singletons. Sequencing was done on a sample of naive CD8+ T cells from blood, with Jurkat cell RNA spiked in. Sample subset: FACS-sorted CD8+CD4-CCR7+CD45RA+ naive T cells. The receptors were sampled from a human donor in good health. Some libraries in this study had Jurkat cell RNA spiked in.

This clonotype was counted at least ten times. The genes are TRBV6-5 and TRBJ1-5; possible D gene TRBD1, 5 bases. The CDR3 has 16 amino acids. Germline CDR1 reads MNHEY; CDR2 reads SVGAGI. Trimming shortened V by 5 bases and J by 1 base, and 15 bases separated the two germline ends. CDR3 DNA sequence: TGTGCCAGCAGTCGGACAATTTTGGAGAGCAATCAGCCCCAGCATTTT. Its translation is CASSRTILESNQPQHF.

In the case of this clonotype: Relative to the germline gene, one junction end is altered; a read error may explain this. This CDR3 is CCARGGDQPQHF. DNA of the CDR3: TGCTGTGCTAGAGGCGGGGATCAGCCCCAGCATTTT. The chain employs TRBV20-1 and TRBJ1-5; D remains unclear. Germline V gene lookup returns CDR1 DFQATT and CDR2 SNEGSKA (reference sequence). The CDR3 runs to 12 residues.

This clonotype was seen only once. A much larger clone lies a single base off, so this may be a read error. CDR3: CASSQDRTSGGASSTDTQYF. The CDR3 DNA is TGCGCCAGCAGCCAAGATCGGACTAGCGGGGGGGCCTCTAGCACAGATACGCAGTATTTT. V and J are TRBV4-3 and TRBJ2-3; 15 bases line up with TRBD2. The CDR3 length is 20 residues. CDR1 LGHNA and CDR2 YSLEER come from the germline V gene. Trimming cost V 0 bases and J 0 bases; bases outside gene matches: 7.

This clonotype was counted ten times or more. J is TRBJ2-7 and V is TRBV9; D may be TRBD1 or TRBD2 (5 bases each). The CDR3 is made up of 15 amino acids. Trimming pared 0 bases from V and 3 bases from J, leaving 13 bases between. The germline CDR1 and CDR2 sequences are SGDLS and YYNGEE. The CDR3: CASSVGWGPSYEQYF. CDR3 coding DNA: TGTGCCAGCAGCGTAGGTTGGGGACCAAGCTACGAGCAGTACTTC.

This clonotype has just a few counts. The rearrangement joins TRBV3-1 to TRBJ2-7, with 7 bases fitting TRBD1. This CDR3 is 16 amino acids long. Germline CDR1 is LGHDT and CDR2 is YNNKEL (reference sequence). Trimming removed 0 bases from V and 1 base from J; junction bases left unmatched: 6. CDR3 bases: TGTGCCAGCAGCCAAGAAATAGGGGGCGGTTCCTACGAGCAGTACTTC. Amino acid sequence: CASSQEIGGGSYEQYF.

CDR3 bases: TGTGCCAGCAGTTCCCTCTGGCCCGGGGCCACGGAGGGAGGAAACACCATATATTTT. It is translated as CASSSLWPGATEGGNTIYF. This chain connects TRBV27 to TRBJ1-3, with a tentative D call TRBD1 (5 bases). The length of the CDR3 is 19 residues. The V end lost 4 bases, the J end lost 4 bases, and 26 bases lay between the germline ends. The germline V gene has CDR1 MNHEY and CDR2 SMNVEV (reference sequence).

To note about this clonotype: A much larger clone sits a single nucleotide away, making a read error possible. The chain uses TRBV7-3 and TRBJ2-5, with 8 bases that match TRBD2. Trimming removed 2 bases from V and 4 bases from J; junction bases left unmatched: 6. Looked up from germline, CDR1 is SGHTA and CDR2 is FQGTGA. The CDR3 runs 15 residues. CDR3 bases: TGTGCCAGCAGCTTAGCGGGGGGCCTTGGAGAGACCCAGTACTTC. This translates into CASSLAGGLGETQYF.

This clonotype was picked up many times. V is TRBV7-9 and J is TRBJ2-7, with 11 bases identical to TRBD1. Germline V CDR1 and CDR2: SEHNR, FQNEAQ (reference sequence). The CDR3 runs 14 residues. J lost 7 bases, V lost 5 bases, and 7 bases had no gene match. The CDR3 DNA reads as TGTGCCAGCAGCCAGGACAGGGGGCTGCGGGAGCAGTACTTC. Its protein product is CASSQDRGLREQYF.

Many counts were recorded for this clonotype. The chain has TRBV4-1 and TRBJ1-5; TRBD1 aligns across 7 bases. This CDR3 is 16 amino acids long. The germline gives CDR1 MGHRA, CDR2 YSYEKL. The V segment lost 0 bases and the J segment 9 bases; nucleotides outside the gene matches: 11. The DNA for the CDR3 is TGCGCCAGCAGCCAAGATTCTGAGACAGGGTTTCCGCCCCAGCATTTT. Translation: CASSQDSETGFPPQHF.

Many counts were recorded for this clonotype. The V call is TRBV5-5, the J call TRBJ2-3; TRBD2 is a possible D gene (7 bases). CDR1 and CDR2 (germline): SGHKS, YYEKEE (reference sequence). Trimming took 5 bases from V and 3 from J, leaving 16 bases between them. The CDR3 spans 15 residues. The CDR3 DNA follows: TGTGCCAGCAGAACTCGGGGGGCAGGGACAGATACGCAGTATTTT. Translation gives CASRTRGAGTDTQYF.

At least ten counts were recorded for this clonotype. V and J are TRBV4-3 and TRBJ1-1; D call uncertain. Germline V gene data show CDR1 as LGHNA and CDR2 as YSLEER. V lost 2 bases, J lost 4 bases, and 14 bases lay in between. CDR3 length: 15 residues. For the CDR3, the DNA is TGCGCCAGCAGCCAACCGAAAGATCCGGGCACTGAAGCTTTCTTT. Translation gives CASSQPKDPGTEAFF.

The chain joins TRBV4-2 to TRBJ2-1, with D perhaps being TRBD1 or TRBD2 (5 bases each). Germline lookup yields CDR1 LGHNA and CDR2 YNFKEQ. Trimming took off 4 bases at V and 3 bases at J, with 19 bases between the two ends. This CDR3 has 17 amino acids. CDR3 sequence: CASSPGQGPVDYNEQFF. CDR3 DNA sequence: TGTGCCAGCAGCCCGGGTCAGGGACCCGTTGACTACAATGAGCAGTTCTTC.

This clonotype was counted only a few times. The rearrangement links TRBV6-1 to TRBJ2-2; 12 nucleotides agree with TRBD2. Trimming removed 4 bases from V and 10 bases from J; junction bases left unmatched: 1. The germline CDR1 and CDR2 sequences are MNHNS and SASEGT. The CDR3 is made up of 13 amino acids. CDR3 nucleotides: TGTGCCAGCAGTGGGACTAGCGGGATGGAGCTGTTTTTT. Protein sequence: CASSGTSGMELFF.

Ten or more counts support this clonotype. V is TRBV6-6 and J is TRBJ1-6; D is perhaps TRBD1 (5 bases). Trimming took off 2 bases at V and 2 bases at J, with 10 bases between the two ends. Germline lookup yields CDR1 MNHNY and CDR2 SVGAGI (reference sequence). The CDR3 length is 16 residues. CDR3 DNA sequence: TGTGCCAGCAGTTACGTCCGGGACCCCTATAATTCACCCCTCCACTTT. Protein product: CASSYVRDPYNSPLHF.

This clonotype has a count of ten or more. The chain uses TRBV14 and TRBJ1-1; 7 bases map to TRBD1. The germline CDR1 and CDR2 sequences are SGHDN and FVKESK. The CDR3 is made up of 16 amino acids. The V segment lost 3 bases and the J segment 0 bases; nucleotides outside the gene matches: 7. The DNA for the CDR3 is TGTGCCAGCAGCCAGCTGTCCGGGACAGTGAACACTGAAGCTTTCTTT. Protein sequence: CASSQLSGTVNTEAFF.

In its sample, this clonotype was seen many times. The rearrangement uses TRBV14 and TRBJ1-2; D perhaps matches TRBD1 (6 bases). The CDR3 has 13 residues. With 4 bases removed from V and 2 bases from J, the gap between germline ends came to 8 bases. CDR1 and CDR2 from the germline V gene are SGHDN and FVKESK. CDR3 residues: CASSPDRNYGYTF. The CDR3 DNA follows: TGTGCCAGCAGCCCCGACAGGAACTATGGCTACACCTTC.

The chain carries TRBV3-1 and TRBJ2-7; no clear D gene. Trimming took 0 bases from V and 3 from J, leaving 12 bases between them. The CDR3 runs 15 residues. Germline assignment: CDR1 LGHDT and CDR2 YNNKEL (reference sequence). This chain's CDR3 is CASSQDWVANYEQYF. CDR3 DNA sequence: TGTGCCAGCAGCCAAGATTGGGTAGCCAACTACGAGCAGTACTTC.